Here is one TCR beta chain with its context. Its antigen is undetermined. The germline gives CDR1 MNHNS, CDR2 SASEGT. This CDR3 is built from 15 residues. Trimming pared 7 bases from V and 0 bases from J, leaving 12 bases between. This entry belongs to a study of cytomegalovirus exposure and HLA in healthy donors. 13 Jbeta primers and 60 Vbeta primers were used for the PCR. This table comes from immunoSEQ multiplex PCR, and its TCRdb copy is limited to in-frame clones, with some not included. The top ten hold 1.1% of the sample, which has some 74,000 clones, about 78% seen once. Whole-study findings and limits: Most TCR sequences were seen very rarely across donors, but some public TCRs occurred in many. Later analysis associated a missense DCLRE1C variant with TCR beta V- and J-gene trimming. It was in a later analysis that TCR association rates were seen to vary by HLA locus, highest for DRB1 and lowest for HLA-C.

Sequencing input: PBMCs. The chain employs TRBV6-1 and TRBJ2-2; the D gene is possibly TRBD2 (5 bases). This receptor was identified in a male donor in good health and CMV-seronegative. The CDR3 DNA follows: TGTGCCAGCACTCGGACTGACGCGAACACCGGGGAGCTGTTTTTT. Translating gives CASTRTDANTGELFF.